The rows below give T cell receptor beta chains drawn from one sample of a study of human T cells and chemical hapten exposure. TCRdb re-called the RACE reads with MiXCR, one entry per CDR3 protein. The sample consists of approximately 71,000 distinct CDR3 sequences, about 9.1% of them appearing once. The sample here was whole blood, taken in connection with sensitization to the hapten diphenylcyclopropenone (DPC). The receptors derive from a woman aged 40 to 50 with alopecia areata. Some clones in this sample may be carry-over from other donors' samples. Both conserved end residues are part of each CDR3. D genes are given only for firm matches. The size field is filled for only some rows; it gives once, few, many or a size class.

TRBJ1-2 | many | TRBV7-2 | TRBD1 | TGTGCCAGCAGCTTAACGGGACAGGCGTCTAACTATGGCTACACCTTC | CASSLTGQASNYGYTF
TRBJ1-1 | many | TRBV14 | - | TGTGCCAGCAGCGCGGGGGGCGATCTGAGAGAAGCTTTCTTT | CASSAGGDLREAFF
TRBJ2-4 | many | TRBV28 | - | TGTGCCAGCAGTTTTCCCGCCCCAAACATTCAGTACTTC | CASSFPAPNIQYF
TRBJ2-6 | many | TRBV6-2/TRBV6-3 | - | TGTGCCAGCACCACACAGATTATCTCTGGGGCCAACGTCCTGACTTTC | CASTTQIISGANVLTF
TRBJ2-1 | many | TRBV7-2 | - | TGTGCCAGCAGCTTAGAGGGGCGAACCTACAATGAGCAGTTCTTC | CASSLEGRTYNEQFF
TRBJ2-7 | - | TRBV7-2 | - | TGTGCCAGCAGCTTGGTGGGACTGCAGTACTTC | CASSLVGLQYF
TRBJ2-5 | many | TRBV5-4 | TRBD2 | TGTGCCAGCAGCCGGACTAGCGGGGGGGGCCTCCAAGAGACCCAGTACTTC | CASSRTSGGGLQETQYF
TRBJ2-3 | many | TRBV4-1 | - | TGCGCCAGCAGCCAAGTAGGATCGGATACGCAGTATTTT | CASSQVGSDTQYF
TRBJ2-3 | many | TRBV6-5 | - | TGTGCCAGCAGTTACTCCCCGCGCCAACGCACAGATACGCAGTATTTT | CASSYSPRQRTDTQYF
TRBJ1-4 | - | TRBV28 | - | TGTGCCAGTCAAGAGGGGAGCGCAACTAATGAAAAACTGTTTTTT | CASQEGSATNEKLFF
TRBJ1-4 | - | TRBV4-1 | - | TGCGCCAGCAGCCAAGATCGACGGAATGAAAAACTGTTTTTT | CASSQDRRNEKLFF
TRBJ2-6 | many | TRBV6-2/TRBV6-3 | - | TGTGCCAGCAGTTACGTCGGCCGCGTCCTGACTTTC | CASSYVGRVLTF
TRBJ1-3 | many | TRBV11-3 | - | TGTGCCAGCAGCTTGGGCGGTGAAAACACCATATATTTT | CASSLGGENTIYF
TRBJ1-1 | many | TRBV7-9 | - | TGTGCCAGCAGCTTAGTAGTCAGGACGAACACTGAAGCTTTCTTT | CASSLVVRTNTEAFF
TRBJ1-1 | few | TRBV4-1 | - | TGCGCCAGCAGCCAAGCTGGGGGTAAGGACACTGAAGCTTTCTTT | CASSQAGGKDTEAFF
TRBJ2-7 | many | TRBV12-3/TRBV12-4 | - | TGTGCCAGCAGTTTGAGTCAGGGCTGGGTATACGAGCAGTACTTC | CASSLSQGWVYEQYF
TRBJ1-1 | many | TRBV6-6 | TRBD1 | TGTGCCAGCAGTTACACCCGGACAGGGGCCTACGCGACTGAAGCTTTCTTT | CASSYTRTGAYATEAFF
TRBJ1-5 | many | TRBV20-1 | TRBD1 | TGCAGTGCTAGAACTGCGAATGTCGGCCGGGACAGGGATTTCCTCCAGCATTTT | CSARTANVGRDRDFLQHF
TRBJ1-2 | many | TRBV6-5 | - | TGTGCCAGCAGTTACTCGACAGTCGCCTATGGCTACACCTTC | CASSYSTVAYGYTF
TRBJ1-2 | - | TRBV29-1 | - | TGCAGCGTTGAACCCCGAGGGCCCTACTATGGCTACACCTTC | CSVEPRGPYYGYTF
TRBJ1-6 | many | TRBV12-3/TRBV12-4 | - | TGTGCCAGCAGTTCCGGCCGTAATTCACCCCTCCACTTT | CASSSGRNSPLHF
TRBJ1-4 | many | TRBV7-9 | - | TGTGCCAGCAGCTTGCGAGGGGATGGTGAAAAACTGTTTTTT | CASSLRGDGEKLFF
TRBJ2-7 | many | TRBV11-2 | - | TGTGCCAGCAGCTCTCGACAGGCCCCCTACGAGCAGTACTTC | CASSSRQAPYEQYF
TRBJ1-3 | many | TRBV6-5 | - | TGTGCCACCCAGGCGTCTGGAAACACCATATATTTT | CATQASGNTIYF
TRBJ2-3 | many | TRBV12-3/TRBV12-4 | - | TGTGCCAGCAGTTTATTAGGGATCAGCACAGATACGCAGTATTTT | CASSLLGISTDTQYF
TRBJ2-5 | many | TRBV3-1 | TRBD2 | TGTGCCAGCAGCCAAGATAGCACTAGCGGGGCTTTGGGGACCCAGTACTTC | CASSQDSTSGALGTQYF
TRBJ2-3 | few | TRBV9 | - | TGTGCCAGCCGACCCCCTAGCACAGATACGCAGTATTTT | CASRPPSTDTQYF
TRBJ2-1 | many | TRBV5-1 | - | TGCGCCAGCAGCTTGCAAAGCTCCTACAATGAGCAGTTCTTC | CASSLQSSYNEQFF
TRBJ1-1 | few | TRBV5-8 | - | TGTGCCAGCAGCGCAACATGGAACACTGAAGCTTTCTTT | CASSATWNTEAFF
TRBJ2-5 | - | TRBV5-1 | - | TGCGCCAGCAGCTGGCCCCAGACAGGGAGGACAGAGACCCAGTACTTC | CASSWPQTGRTETQYF
TRBJ2-3 | many | TRBV29-1 | TRBD1 | TGCAGCGTCTCCCAGGGGGAGCCCACAGATACGCAGTATTTT | CSVSQGEPTDTQYF
TRBJ1-2 | many | TRBV5-5 | TRBD1 | TGTGCCAGCAGCTCGACAGGGGCGGGAAGCTATGGCTACACCTTC | CASSSTGAGSYGYTF
TRBJ2-5 | few | TRBV7-9 | TRBD1 | TGTGCCAGCAGCCACAAAACAGGGGGCCTAGAGACCCAGTACTTC | CASSHKTGGLETQYF
TRBJ2-1 | - | TRBV11-2 | - | TGTGCCAGCACCTCTTCGGGGGCCTACAATGAGCAGTTCTTC | CASTSSGAYNEQFF
TRBJ2-1 | - | TRBV12-3/TRBV12-4 | TRBD2 | TGTGCCAGCAGTTTAGGGACTAGCGGAGGTTCGGGTGAGCAGTTCTTC | CASSLGTSGGSGEQFF
TRBJ1-5 | - | TRBV15 | - | TGTGCCACCAGCAGAGATGTTTCAGGGTATAGCAATCAGCCCCAGCATTTT | CATSRDVSGYSNQPQHF